One sample yielded the 9 T cell receptor beta chains listed below, sequenced in a study of glioma-infiltrating T cells after dendritic cell vaccination. Time point defined: after dendritic cell vaccination, including at tumor progression/relapse. Measured with immunoSEQ multiplex PCR; TCRdb has only the in-frame clones, and not every one. Seen here are approximately 110,000 clones, around 89% observed once, and the top ten hold 2.7%. This sample comprised blood, obtained after dendritic cell vaccination. The receptor source for this set is a human donor with glioblastoma.

This chain uses TRBV7-3 with TRBJ2-7; D uncertain. V lost 2 bases to trimming and J lost 2 bases, with 7 bases between them. This CDR3 contains 13 residues. Germline CDR1 reads SGHTA; CDR2 reads FQGTGA. CDR3 DNA: TGTGCCAGCAGCTTAGGCACCCCCTACGAGCAGTACTTC. Protein product: CASSLGTPYEQYF.

This clone was detected once. This sequence joins TRBV5-6 and TRBJ1-1; D is undetermined. V shed 2 bases and J shed 11 bases, with 13 bases lying between them. This CDR3 has 12 residues. Germline CDR1 is SGHDT and CDR2 is YYEEEE. The CDR3 DNA sequence: TGTGCCAGCAGCTTTTTATCGCGGATGGCTTTCTTT. Its translation: CASSFLSRMAFF.

The CDR3 reads CASSGGQGYEQYF. CDR3 nucleotide sequence: TGCGCCAGCAGCGGGGGACAGGGCTACGAGCAGTACTTC. The chain carries TRBV5-1 and TRBJ2-7; TRBD1 matches at 9 bases. V lost 4 bases to trimming and J lost 3 bases; unmatched junction nucleotides: 2. This CDR3 spans 13 amino acids. Germline V gene lookup returns CDR1 SGHRS and CDR2 YFSETQ.

The rearrangement joins TRBV12-5 to TRBJ1-3, with D possibly TRBD1 on 6 matching bases. V gave up 2 bases and J gave up 1 base, with 15 bases separating them. CDR3 length: 17 amino acids. CDR1 and CDR2 from the germline V gene are LGHNT and FRNRAP. The CDR3 DNA follows: TGTGCTAGTGGTTTGACCCCTTCGCAGGGGTCTGGAAACACCATATATTTT. Its translation: CASGLTPSQGSGNTIYF.

The DNA for the CDR3 is TGCGCCAGCAGCTCTTATCGGCGGGGACCGGTTTACGAGCAGTACTTC. It codes for CASSSYRRGPVYEQYF. The rearrangement uses TRBV5-1 and TRBJ2-7; D is perhaps TRBD2 (6 bases). CDR1 and CDR2 from the germline V gene are SGHRS and YFSETQ. Trimming took 3 bases from V and 4 from J, leaving 20 bases between them. The CDR3 has 16 residues. Drawing the rest from reference TRBV5-1 and TRBJ2-7, the complete variable domain is KAGVTQTPRYLIKTRGQQVTLSCSPISGHRSVSWYQQTPGQGLQFLFEYFSETQRNKGNFPGRFSGRQFSNSRSEMNVSTLELGDSALYLCASSSYRRGPVYEQYFGPGTRLTVT.

The chain couples TRBV7-6 to TRBJ2-5; 13 nucleotides line up with TRBD2. Per germline, CDR1 SGHVS and CDR2 FNYEAQ. This CDR3 spans 16 amino acids. Trimming cost V 5 bases and J 2 bases; bases outside gene matches: 5. As DNA, the CDR3 is TGTGCCAGCAGCCTCGGACTAGCGGGGGTTCAAGAGACCCAGTACTTC. This sequence encodes CASSLGLAGVQETQYF.

This chain uses TRBV5-1 with TRBJ1-1, with D maybe TRBD1 (6 bases). The V end lost 0 bases, the J end lost 4 bases, and 13 bases lay between the germline ends. CDR1 and CDR2 (germline): SGHRS, YFSETQ. The CDR3 is 15 residues long. The CDR3 here is CASSLAVQGGTEAFF. CDR3 bases: TGCGCCAGCAGCTTGGCCGTACAGGGTGGCACTGAAGCTTTCTTT.

The V and J genes are TRBV6-5 and TRBJ1-2; D not certain. This CDR3 has 14 amino acids. The V gene's germline CDR1 is MNHEY and CDR2 SVGAGI. Trimming cost V 5 bases and J 6 bases, with 16 bases left between them. The CDR3 here is CASSPSIGSDGYTF. DNA for the CDR3: TGTGCCAGCAGTCCTTCTATCGGGTCGGATGGCTACACCTTC.

This clone occurred a few times. V gene TRBV4-1 combines with J gene TRBJ2-1; D is uncertain. CDR1 MGHRA and CDR2 YSYEKL come from the germline V gene. There are 14 residues in the CDR3. V gave up 2 bases and J gave up 8 bases, with 13 bases separating them. CDR3 loop: CASSQPFQRHEQFF. The DNA for the CDR3 is TGCGCCAGCAGCCAACCGTTCCAGCGTCATGAGCAGTTCTTC.